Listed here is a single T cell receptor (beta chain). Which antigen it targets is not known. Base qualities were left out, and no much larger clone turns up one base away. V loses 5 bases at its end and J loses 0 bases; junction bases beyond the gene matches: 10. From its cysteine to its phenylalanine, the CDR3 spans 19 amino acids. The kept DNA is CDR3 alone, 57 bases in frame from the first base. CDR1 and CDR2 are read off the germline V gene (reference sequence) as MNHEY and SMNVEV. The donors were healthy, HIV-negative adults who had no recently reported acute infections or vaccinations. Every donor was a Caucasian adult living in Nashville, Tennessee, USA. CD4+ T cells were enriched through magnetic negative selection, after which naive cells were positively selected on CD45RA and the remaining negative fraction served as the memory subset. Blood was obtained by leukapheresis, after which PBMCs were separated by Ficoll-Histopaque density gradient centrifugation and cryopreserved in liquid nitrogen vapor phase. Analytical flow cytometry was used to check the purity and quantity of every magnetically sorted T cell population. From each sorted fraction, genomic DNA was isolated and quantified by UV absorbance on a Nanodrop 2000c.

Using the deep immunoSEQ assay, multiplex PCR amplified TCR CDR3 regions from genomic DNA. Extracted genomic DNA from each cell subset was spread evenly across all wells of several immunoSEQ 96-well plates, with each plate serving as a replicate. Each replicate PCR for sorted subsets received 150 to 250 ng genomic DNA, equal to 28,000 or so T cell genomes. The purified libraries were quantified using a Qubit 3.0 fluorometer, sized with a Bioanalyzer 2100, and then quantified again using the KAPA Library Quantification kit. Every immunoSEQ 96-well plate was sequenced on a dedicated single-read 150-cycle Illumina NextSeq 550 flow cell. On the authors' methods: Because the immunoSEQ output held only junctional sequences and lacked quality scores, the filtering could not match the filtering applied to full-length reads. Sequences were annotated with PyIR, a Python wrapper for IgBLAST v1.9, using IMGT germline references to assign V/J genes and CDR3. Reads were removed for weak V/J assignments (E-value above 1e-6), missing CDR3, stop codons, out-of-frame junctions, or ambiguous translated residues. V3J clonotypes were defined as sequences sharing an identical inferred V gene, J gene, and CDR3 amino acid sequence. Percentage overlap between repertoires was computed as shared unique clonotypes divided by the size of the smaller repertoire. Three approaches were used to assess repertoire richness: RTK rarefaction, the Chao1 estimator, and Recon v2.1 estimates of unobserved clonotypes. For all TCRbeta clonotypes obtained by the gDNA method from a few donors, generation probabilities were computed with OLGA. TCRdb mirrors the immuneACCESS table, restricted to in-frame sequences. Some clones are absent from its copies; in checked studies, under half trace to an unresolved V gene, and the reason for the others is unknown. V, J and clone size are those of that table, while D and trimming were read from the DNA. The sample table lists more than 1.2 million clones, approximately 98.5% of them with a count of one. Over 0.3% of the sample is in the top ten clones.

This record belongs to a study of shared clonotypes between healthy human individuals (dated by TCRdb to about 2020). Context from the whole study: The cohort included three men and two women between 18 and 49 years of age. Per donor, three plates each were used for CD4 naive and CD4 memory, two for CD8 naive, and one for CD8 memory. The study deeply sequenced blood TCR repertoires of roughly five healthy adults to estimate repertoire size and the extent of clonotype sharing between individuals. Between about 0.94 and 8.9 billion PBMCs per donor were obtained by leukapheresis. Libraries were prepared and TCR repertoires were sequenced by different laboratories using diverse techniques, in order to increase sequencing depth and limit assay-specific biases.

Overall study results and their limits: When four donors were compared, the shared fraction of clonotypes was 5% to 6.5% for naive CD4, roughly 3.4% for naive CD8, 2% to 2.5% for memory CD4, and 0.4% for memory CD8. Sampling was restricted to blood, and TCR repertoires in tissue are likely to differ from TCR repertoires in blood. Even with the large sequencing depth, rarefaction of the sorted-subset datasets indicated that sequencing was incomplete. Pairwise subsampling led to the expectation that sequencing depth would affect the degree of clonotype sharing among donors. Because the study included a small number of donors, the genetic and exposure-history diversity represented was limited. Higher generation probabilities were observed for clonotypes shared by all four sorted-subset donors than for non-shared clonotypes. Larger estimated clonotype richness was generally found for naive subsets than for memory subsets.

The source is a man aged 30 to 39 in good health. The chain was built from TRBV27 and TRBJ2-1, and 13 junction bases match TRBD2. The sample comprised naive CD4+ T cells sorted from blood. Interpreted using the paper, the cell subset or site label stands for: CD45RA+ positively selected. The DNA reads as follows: TGTGCCAGCAGTCCACTCGGACTAGCGGGAGCGAGCTCCTACAATGAGCAGTTCTTC. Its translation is CASSPLGLAGASSYNEQFF.